These 25 T cell receptor beta chains share one sample of origin, sequenced in a study of T cells after yellow fever vaccination. From the 5' RACE reads, TCRdb called clonotypes with MiXCR, one entry per CDR3 protein. The sample yields about 580,000 distinct CDR3 sequences, about a sixth seen once. The specimen was PBMCs, collected less than 6 days after the first yellow fever vaccination. The receptors shown here come from a man between 18 and 35 years old who received the YFV17D yellow fever vaccine.

This clonotype was found a few times. The CDR3 DNA reads TGTGCCAGCAGCTTATTAGCGGGCCCAAACACCGGGGAGCTGTTTTTT. Protein sequence: CASSLLAGPNTGELFF. This sequence joins TRBV11-2 and TRBJ2-2; TRBD2 matches at 7 bases. The CDR3 extends over 16 amino acids. V lost 2 bases to trimming and J lost 2 bases; unmatched junction nucleotides: 5. Germline lookup yields CDR1 SGHAT and CDR2 FQNNGV.

The chain has TRBV6-5 and TRBJ1-5; D possibly corresponds to TRBD1 (6 bases). From germline, CDR1 is MNHEY and CDR2 SVGAGI. The CDR3 is made up of 14 amino acids. V gave up 2 bases and J gave up 9 bases, with 14 bases separating them. DNA for the CDR3: TGTGCCAGCAGTTACACCGGGGGGGGCGGGCCCCAGCATTTT. Amino acids: CASSYTGGGGPQHF.

The rearrangement uses TRBV7-9 and TRBJ2-5; D remains ambiguous. Trimming stripped 8 bases from V and 1 base from J, with 17 bases between. This CDR3 is 15 amino acids long. Germline CDR1 SEHNR, CDR2 FQNEAQ (reference sequence). The CDR3 sequence is CASETPSVFQETQYF. DNA of the CDR3: TGTGCCAGCGAAACCCCCTCGGTGTTCCAAGAGACCCAGTACTTC.

The chain carries TRBV7-3 and TRBJ2-3; 8 bases match TRBD2. The CDR3 is 15 residues long. Germline CDR1 and CDR2: SGHTA and FQGTGA. The V gene end was trimmed by 6 bases and the J gene end by 5 bases; junction bases not matched to a gene: 10. In nucleotides, the CDR3 is TGTGCCAGCAGGTCGGTAGCGGGGATCCAAGATACGCAGTATTTT. Translation: CASRSVAGIQDTQYF.

In this sample, this clonotype turned up a few times. The genes are TRBV4-1 and TRBJ2-7; 11 bases line up with TRBD1. This CDR3 is 15 amino acids long. The V and J ends lost 3 bases and 0 bases, in that order; junction bases with no gene match: 1. Germline CDR1 reads MGHRA; CDR2 reads YSYEKL. This CDR3 is CASSHGTGGSYEQYF. The CDR3 region has the DNA TGCGCCAGCAGCCACGGGACAGGGGGCTCCTACGAGCAGTACTTC.

The V call is TRBV28, the J call TRBJ2-5; TRBD2 agrees at 10 bases. Germline V gives CDR1 MDHEN, CDR2 SYDVKM. The trim removed 6 bases at V and 5 bases at J, leaving 3 bases unmatched. CDR3 length: 13 amino acids. CDR3 sequence reads: CASSKAGGETQYF. In nucleotides, the CDR3 is TGTGCCAGCAGCAAAGCGGGGGGGGAGACCCAGTACTTC. Drawing the rest from reference TRBV28 and TRBJ2-5, the complete variable domain is DVKVTQSSRYLVKRTGEKVFLECVQDMDHENMFWYRQDPGLGLRLIYFSYDVKMKEKGDIPEGYSVSREKKERFSLILESASTNQTSMYLCASSKAGGETQYFGPGTRLLVL.

The rearrangement joins TRBV12-3 or TRBV12-4 to TRBJ1-4; TRBD1 might be the D (5 bases). The CDR3 length is 17 residues. Trimming removed 1 base at V and 6 bases at J, with 18 bases between. CDR3 sequence: CASSLEKRVPRDEKLFF. The CDR3 DNA reads as TGTGCCAGCAGTTTAGAAAAACGGGTCCCCAGGGATGAAAAACTGTTTTTT.

This chain uses TRBV12-3 or TRBV12-4 with TRBJ1-6, with a weak D call TRBD1 (5 bases). The CDR3 loop spans 14 amino acids. V lost 3 bases, J lost 9 bases, and 12 bases lay in between. The CDR3 coding sequence is TGTGCCAGCAGTTTCAAGGGGTTGGTTTCACCCCTCCACTTT. This codes for CASSFKGLVSPLHF.

The chain uses TRBV5-1 and TRBJ2-2; tentatively, D is TRBD2 (5 bases). The V end lost 5 bases, the J end lost 4 bases, and 12 bases lay between the germline ends. Germline CDR1 is SGHRS and CDR2 is YFSETQ. The CDR3 contains 14 residues. The CDR3 nucleotides read TGCGCCAGCAGACCCACTAGTAGCACCGGGGAGCTGTTTTTT. Translation gives CASRPTSSTGELFF.

This clonotype was counted a few times. This chain connects TRBV4-3 to TRBJ2-3, with 10 bases aligning to TRBD1. V trimming: 0 bases; J trimming: 4 bases; junction bases outside the gene matches: 10. The CDR3 is 18 residues long. The germline gives CDR1 LGHNA, CDR2 YSLEER. The CDR3 region is CASSQERITGTGADTQYF. For the CDR3, the DNA is TGCGCCAGCAGCCAAGAGAGGATAACCGGGACAGGGGCAGATACGCAGTATTTT.

V usage is TRBV6-1 and J usage is TRBJ1-2, with unresolved D. The CDR3 runs to 14 residues. Germline V gives CDR1 MNHNS, CDR2 SASEGT. Trimming removed 5 bases from V and 7 bases from J, with 17 bases in between. The CDR3 nucleotides read TGTGCCAGCAGTCGCAACCCGGAGGAGCCTGGCTACACCTTC. Translated, it gives CASSRNPEEPGYTF.

This rearrangement joins TRBV20-1 to TRBJ1-5, with TRBD1 as a possible D gene (5 bases). Trimming pared 6 bases from V and 4 bases from J, leaving 16 bases between. Germline loops: CDR1 DFQATT, CDR2 SNEGSKA (reference sequence). The CDR3 contains 14 residues. This CDR3 reads CSASPGSTNQPQHF. The CDR3 coding sequence is TGCAGTGCCTCCCCAGGGAGCACTAATCAGCCCCAGCATTTT.

This rearrangement joins TRBV12-3 or TRBV12-4 to TRBJ1-5, with TRBD1 matching over 7 bases. The ends lost 7 bases at V and 4 bases at J; junction bases unmatched: 7. CDR3 size: 14 residues. CDR3 amino acids: CASNQGGRNQPQHF. In DNA form, the CDR3 reads TGTGCCAGCAACCAAGGGGGCAGAAATCAGCCCCAGCATTTT.

This clonotype occurred a few times. The gene calls are TRBV27 and TRBJ2-1, with TRBD1 matching over 8 bases. Per germline, CDR1 MNHEY and CDR2 SMNVEV (reference sequence). The CDR3 contains 15 residues. Losses at the gene ends were 3 bases for V and 7 bases for J; bases not matched to a gene: 8. CDR3 coding DNA: TGTGCCAGCAGTTTGTCCCGGGACAGGATAAATGAGCAGTTCTTC. This gives the protein CASSLSRDRINEQFF.

This chain joins TRBV29-1 and TRBJ2-1; the match to TRBD2 covers 14 bases. CDR3 size: 14 residues. Germline values: CDR1 SQVTM, CDR2 ANQGSEA. The V segment lost 4 bases and the J segment 7 bases; nucleotides outside the gene matches: 3. The CDR3 reads CSVGGLAGENEQFF. The CDR3 bases are TGCAGCGTTGGGGGACTAGCGGGGGAGAATGAGCAGTTCTTC.

This clonotype was recorded a few times. V and J are TRBV12-3 or TRBV12-4 and TRBJ1-1; the D is unclear. Deletions cut 7 bases from V and 5 bases from J, with 14 bases between. The CDR3 spans 13 residues. The DNA of the CDR3 is TGTGCCAGCACAAATTTCGGGGTGACTGAAGCTTTCTTT. The encoded protein is CASTNFGVTEAFF.

The chain employs TRBV3-1 and TRBJ1-4; D unclear. The germline V gene encodes CDR1 LGHDT and CDR2 YNNKEL (reference sequence). Trimming shortened V by 1 base and J by 13 bases, and 10 bases separated the two germline ends. This CDR3 comprises 12 residues. This CDR3 is CASSQGGGGLFF. CDR3 coding DNA: TGTGCCAGCAGCCAAGGGGGAGGCGGACTGTTTTTT.

In its sample, this clonotype was seen a few times. This chain links TRBV6-5 with TRBJ2-5; 8 bases are shared with TRBD1. After removal of 0 bases from V and 2 bases from J, the junction contained 8 bases not matched to a gene. This CDR3 spans 17 amino acids. Germline values: CDR1 MNHEY, CDR2 SVGAGI. This CDR3 is CASSYSRDRLLQETQYF. The CDR3 region has the DNA TGTGCCAGCAGTTACTCGAGGGACAGGTTGTTGCAAGAGACCCAGTACTTC.

In this sample, this clonotype turned up a few times. V gene TRBV5-1 combines with J gene TRBJ2-7; D gene ambiguous. Trimming pared 7 bases from V and 3 bases from J, leaving 11 bases between. The CDR3 is 12 residues long. Per the germline V gene, CDR1 is SGHRS and CDR2 is YFSETQ. CDR3 amino acids: CASREHVYEQYF. The CDR3 region has the DNA TGCGCCAGCCGCGAACATGTCTACGAGCAGTACTTC.

This clonotype was detected only once. The chain uses TRBV7-9 and TRBJ2-5; 10 bases fit TRBD2. Germline V gene sequence: CDR1 SEHNR, CDR2 FQNEAQ (reference sequence). With V trimmed by 6 bases and J by 3 bases, 13 bases remained unmatched. The length of the CDR3 is 17 residues. CDR3: CASREWGAGGPEETQYF. For the CDR3, the DNA is TGTGCCAGCAGGGAATGGGGAGCGGGGGGGCCGGAAGAGACCCAGTACTTC.

The V gene is TRBV10-3, the J gene TRBJ2-3; no firm D call. The ends were cut back, 0 bases at V and 2 bases at J, with 12 bases in the middle. The CDR3 is 16 residues long. Per germline, CDR1 ENHRY and CDR2 SYGVKD. Here the CDR3 reads CAISESGQVPTDTQYF. The CDR3 DNA reads TGTGCCATCAGTGAGTCTGGTCAGGTTCCCACAGATACGCAGTATTTT.

The chain links TRBV11-2 to TRBJ2-3; 8 bases match TRBD2. CDR3 length: 15 amino acids. With V trimmed by 7 bases and J by 10 bases, 16 bases remained unmatched. Germline values: CDR1 SGHAT, CDR2 FQNNGV. The CDR3 region is CASTPTGTRGIPQYF. In DNA form, the CDR3 reads TGTGCCAGCACCCCGACCGGGACTAGGGGTATTCCGCAGTATTTT.

This chain connects TRBV6-2 or TRBV6-3 to TRBJ1-2; maybe TRBD1 (6 bases). The V gene's germline CDR1 is MNHEY and CDR2 SVGEGT. Trimming took 7 bases from V and 1 from J, leaving 19 bases between them. The length of the CDR3 is 16 residues. The CDR3 sequence: CASNRQENSFNYGYTF. CDR3 nucleotide sequence: TGTGCCAGCAACCGACAGGAGAACTCTTTTAACTATGGCTACACCTTC.

V usage is TRBV7-6 and J usage is TRBJ2-7, with D perhaps given as TRBD1 or TRBD2 (7 bases each). The V and J ends lost 1 base and 3 bases respectively, with 25 bases between them. Germline CDR1 and CDR2: SGHVS and FNYEAQ. The CDR3 extends over 19 amino acids. This CDR3 reads CASSLEGAGAGSLFYEQYF. In nucleotides, the CDR3 is TGTGCCAGCAGCTTAGAGGGGGCGGGGGCAGGGAGCCTATTCTACGAGCAGTACTTC. The variable domain in full, completed from reference TRBV7-6 and TRBJ2-7, reads GAGVSQSPRYKVTKRGQDVALRCDPISGHVSLYWYRQALGQGPEFLTYFNYEAQQDKSGLPNDRFSAERPEGSISTLTIQRTEQRDSAMYRCASSLEGAGAGSLFYEQYFGPGTRLTVT.

As for this clonotype: The junction and the germline gene differ at one end; a read error may be behind it. The genes are TRBV5-4 and TRBJ2-6; D may be TRBD1 (5 bases). The germline gives CDR1 SGHNT, CDR2 YYREEE (reference sequence). CDR3 length: 15 residues. The CDR3 protein is CASSLFGPGANLLTF. The DNA for the CDR3 is TGTGCCAGCAGCTTGTTTGGCCCTGGGGCCAACCTCCTGACTTTC.